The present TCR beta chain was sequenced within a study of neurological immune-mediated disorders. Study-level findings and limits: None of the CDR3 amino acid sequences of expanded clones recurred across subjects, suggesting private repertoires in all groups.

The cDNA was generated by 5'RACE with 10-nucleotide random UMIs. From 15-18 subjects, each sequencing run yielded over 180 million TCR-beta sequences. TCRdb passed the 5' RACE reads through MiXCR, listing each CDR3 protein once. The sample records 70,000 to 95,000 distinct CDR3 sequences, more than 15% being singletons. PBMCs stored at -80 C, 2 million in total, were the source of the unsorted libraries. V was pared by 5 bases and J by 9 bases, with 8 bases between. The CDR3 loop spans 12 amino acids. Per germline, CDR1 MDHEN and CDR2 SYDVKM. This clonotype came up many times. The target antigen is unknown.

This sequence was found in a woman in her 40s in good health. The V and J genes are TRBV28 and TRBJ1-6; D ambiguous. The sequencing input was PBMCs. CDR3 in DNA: TGTGCCAGCAGTACTTTGAGTTCACCCCTCCACTTT. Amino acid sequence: CASSTLSSPLHF.